The entry below gives a single T cell receptor beta chain sequence along with its context. The data were taken from a study of T cell changes during pregnancy in multiple sclerosis. Here immunoSEQ multiplex PCR was the method, and the copy in TCRdb shows in-frame clones only, minus some. The sample holds approximately 48,000 clones; more than 85% are singletons and the top ten take less than 0.45%. Deletions cut 4 bases from V and 7 bases from J, with 17 bases between. The CDR3 extends over 15 amino acids. Germline assignment: CDR1 SGHTA and CDR2 FQGNSA. This sequence was found in a female donor with multiple sclerosis, enrolled in a pregnancy study. The starting material was CD4+ T cells from peripheral blood mononuclear cells, obtained after pregnancy. The chain links TRBV7-2 to TRBJ1-5; a possible D gene is TRBD1 (6 bases). In DNA, the CDR3 is TGTGCCAGCAGCTATGCTGGGGCAGGGGAACAGCCCCAGCATTTT. Translation: CASSYAGAGEQPQHF.